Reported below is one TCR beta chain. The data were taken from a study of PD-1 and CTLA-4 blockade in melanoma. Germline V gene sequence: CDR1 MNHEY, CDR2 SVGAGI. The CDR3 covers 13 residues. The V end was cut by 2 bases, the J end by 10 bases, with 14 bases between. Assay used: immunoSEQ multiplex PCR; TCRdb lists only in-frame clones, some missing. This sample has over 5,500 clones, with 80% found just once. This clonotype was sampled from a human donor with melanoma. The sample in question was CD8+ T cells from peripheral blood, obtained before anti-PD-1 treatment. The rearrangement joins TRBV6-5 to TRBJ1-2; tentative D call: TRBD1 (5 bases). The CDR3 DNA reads TGTGCCAGCAGTTACACCCTCGGGGGTTCCTACACCTTC. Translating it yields CASSYTLGGSYTF.